Described below is a single TCR beta chain sequence and its context. The antigen remains undetermined. The entry originates in a study of OX40 agonist ivuxolimab in advanced cancers. Overall study context: Hepatocellular carcinoma, melanoma, renal cell or head and neck cancer occurred in dose-escalation patients. Partial responses, seen in three patients, involved one hepatocellular carcinoma and two cutaneous melanomas.

Method: immunoSEQ multiplex PCR; TCRdb's copy keeps in-frame clones and lacks some. The sample carries under 75,000 clones, 80% to 90% recorded once. The V gene end was trimmed by 0 bases and the J gene end by 4 bases; junction bases not matched to a gene: 3. Per germline, CDR1 SGHTA and CDR2 FQGNSA. CDR3 length: 15 residues. Study observations and caveats: Average numbers of expanded clones were greater in CD8+ T cells than in CD4+.

This sequence was found in an adult with an advanced solid tumor such as melanoma, head and neck, liver or kidney cancer. The sample here was CD4+ or CD8+ T cells sorted from blood, taken in a trial of the OX40 agonist ivuxolimab. The chain employs TRBV7-2 and TRBJ1-1; 9 bases are shared with TRBD1. CDR3 loop: CASSLATGGITEAFF. Here the CDR3 DNA reads TGTGCCAGCAGCTTAGCGACAGGGGGAATCACTGAAGCTTTCTTT.